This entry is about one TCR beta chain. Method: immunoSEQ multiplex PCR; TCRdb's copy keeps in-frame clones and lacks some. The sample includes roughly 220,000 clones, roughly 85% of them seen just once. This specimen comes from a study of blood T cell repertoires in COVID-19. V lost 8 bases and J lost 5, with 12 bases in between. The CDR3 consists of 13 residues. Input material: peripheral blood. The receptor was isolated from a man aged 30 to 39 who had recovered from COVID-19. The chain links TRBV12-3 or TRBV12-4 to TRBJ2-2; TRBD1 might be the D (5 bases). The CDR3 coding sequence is TGTGCCAGCCGCGCAGGGATAACCGGGGAGCTGTTTTTT. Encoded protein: CASRAGITGELFF.